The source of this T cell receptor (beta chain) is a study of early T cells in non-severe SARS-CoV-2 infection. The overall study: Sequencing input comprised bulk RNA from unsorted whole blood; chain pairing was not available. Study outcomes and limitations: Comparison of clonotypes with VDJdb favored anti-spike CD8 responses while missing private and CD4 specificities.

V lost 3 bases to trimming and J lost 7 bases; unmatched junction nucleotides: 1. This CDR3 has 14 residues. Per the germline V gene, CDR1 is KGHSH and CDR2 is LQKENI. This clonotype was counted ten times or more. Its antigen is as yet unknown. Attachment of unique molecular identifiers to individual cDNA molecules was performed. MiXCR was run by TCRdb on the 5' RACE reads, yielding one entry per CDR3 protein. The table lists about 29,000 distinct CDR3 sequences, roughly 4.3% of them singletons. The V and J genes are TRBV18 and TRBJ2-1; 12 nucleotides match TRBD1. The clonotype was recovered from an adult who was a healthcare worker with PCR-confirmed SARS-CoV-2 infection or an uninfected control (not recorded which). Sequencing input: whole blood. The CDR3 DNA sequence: TGTGCCAGCTCACCGGGACAGGGGGCAAATGAGCAGTTCTTC. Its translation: CASSPGQGANEQFF.